Sequencing of this T cell receptor beta chain was carried out in a study of shared clonotypes between healthy human individuals. Overall study: Per-donor plates numbered three CD4 naive, three CD4 memory, two CD8 naive and one CD8 memory.

Per the germline V gene, CDR1 is SGHTA and CDR2 is FQGTGA. The CDR3 spans 13 residues. Trimming stripped 5 bases from V and 1 base from J, with 8 bases between. Sequencing used immunoSEQ multiplex PCR; TCRdb keeps in-frame clones, though not all of them. The table includes roughly 2.4 million clones, approximately 96% detected once. The rearrangement links TRBV7-3 to TRBJ1-1; D is undetermined. What was sequenced was naive CD4+ T cells sorted from blood. The subset: CD45RA+ positively selected. This TCR was sampled from a man aged 18 to 29 in good health. The CDR3 DNA reads as TGTGCCAGCAGCCCCGGGTCGAACACTGAAGCTTTCTTT. Translated: CASSPGSNTEAFF.